This TCR beta chain was sequenced in a study of human T cells and chemical hapten exposure. In this sample, this clonotype turned up a few times. Specified time point: patch test 1, 2 weeks after DPC sensitization. Treatment indicated: therapeutic diphenylcyclopropenone sensitization with weekly scalp DPC. In the original processing: Sample-level TCR yields exhibited a median of about 96,000, with a range of roughly 23,224 to 700,000. TCRdb fed the RACE reads into MiXCR, producing one record per CDR3 protein. The V and J calls were not made by the authors but by TCRdb's processing. The data contain 75,000 to 100,000 distinct CDR3 sequences, around 12% of them seen just once; the ten biggest clones take up over 2%. The clonotype was recovered from a woman between 40 and 55 years old with alopecia areata. Some clones in this sample may be carry-over from other donors' samples. Source: whole blood, taken in connection with sensitization to the hapten diphenylcyclopropenone (DPC).

The CDR3 DNA reads as TGTGCCAGCAGTTCCTCTTGGGGGCCCGCAGATACGCAGTATTTT. It specifies CASSSSWGPADTQYF. The chain carries TRBV27 and TRBJ2-3; D perhaps matches TRBD1 (6 bases). The length of the CDR3 is 15 residues. The V and J ends lost 4 bases and 4 bases respectively, with 15 bases between them. In germline, CDR1 is MNHEY, CDR2 SMNVEV (reference sequence).